This TCR beta chain was recovered during a study of cytomegalovirus exposure and HLA in healthy donors. Whole-study results and caveats: With high specificity and sensitivity, the classifier reportedly diagnosed cytomegalovirus status.

Trimming removed 3 bases from V and 4 bases from J; junction bases left unmatched: 9. There are 16 residues in the CDR3. Per the germline V gene, CDR1 is SGHTA and CDR2 is FQGNSA. Comments on this clone: Its target is unknown.

The PCR made use of 60 Vbeta and 13 Jbeta primers. Only in-frame clones appear in the TCRdb table, and some are missing; sequencing was by immunoSEQ multiplex PCR. The data show some 220,000 clones, with just under 80% seen just once and around 0.44% held by the top ten. The rearrangement joins TRBV7-2 to TRBJ1-3; 7 positions agree with TRBD1. The specimen was PBMCs. The receptor was derived from a boy between 5 and 17 years old in good health and CMV-seronegative. CDR3: CASSLATGSSGNTIYF. CDR3 nucleotide sequence: TGTGCCAGCAGCTTGGCGACAGGGAGCTCAGGAAACACCATATATTTT. Complete variable domain (other parts from reference TRBV7-2 and TRBJ1-3): GAGVSQSPSNKVTEKGKDVELRCDPISGHTALYWYRQSLGQGLEFLIYFQGNSAPDKSGLPSDRFSAERTGGSVSTLTIQRTQQEDSAVYLCASSLATGSSGNTIYFGEGSWLTVV.